These 24 T cell receptor beta chains originate from one sample sequenced in a study of cytomegalovirus exposure and HLA in healthy donors (dated by TCRdb to about 2017). Libraries were made using the immunoSEQ multiplex PCR assay. The multiplex PCR relied on a mix of 60 forward primers for TCR Vbeta segments and 13 reverse primers for TCR Jbeta segments. Held by TCRdb, this immuneACCESS table contains in-frame sequences only and omits some clones. Under half of the omission traces to an unresolved V gene where checked; the cause of the rest is unknown. The sample table lists about 180,000 clones, around four fifths of them with a count of one. About 13% of the sample is taken by the ten largest. The source material was PBMCs. The receptors derive from a woman aged 45-65 years in good health and CMV-seropositive.

The chain is built from TRBV7-8 and TRBJ2-6; D uncertain. The V gene's germline CDR1 is SGHVS and CDR2 FQNEAQ. The V gene lost 2 bases and the J gene lost 0 bases, with 17 bases spanning the gap. The CDR3 extends over 19 amino acids. The CDR3 DNA sequence: TGTGCCAGCAGCTTATTTACTACGGCAGACTTCTCTGGGGCCAACGTCCTGACTTTC. Translating gives CASSLFTTADFSGANVLTF.

This clone is a singleton in its sample. This sequence joins TRBV19 and TRBJ1-1; a possible D gene is TRBD1 (6 bases). V lost 8 bases, J lost 5 bases, and 9 bases lay in between. From germline, CDR1 is LNHDA and CDR2 SQIVND (reference sequence). The CDR3 covers 11 residues. The CDR3 spells CASAQGTEAFF. The CDR3 DNA follows: TGTGCCAGTGCACAGGGAACTGAAGCTTTCTTT.

The chain employs TRBV29-1 and TRBJ2-7, with D possibly TRBD1 on 5 matching bases. The CDR3 runs 13 residues. The germline CDR1 and CDR2 sequences are SQVTM and ANQGSEA. V shed 3 bases and J shed 0 bases, with 9 bases lying between them. CDR3 region: CSVDGDSSYEQYF. The CDR3 DNA is TGCAGCGTTGACGGAGACAGCTCCTACGAGCAGTACTTC.

The J gene is TRBJ1-3, the V gene TRBV5-4; 8 bases are shared with TRBD1. J lost 2 bases, V lost 3 bases, and 10 bases had no gene match. This CDR3 spans 17 amino acids. CDR1 is SGHNT and CDR2 is YYREEE in the germline V gene (reference sequence). The CDR3 bases are TGTGCCAGCAGCTGGGGTCCAAGACAGGGGACTGGAAACACCATATATTTT. It is translated as CASSWGPRQGTGNTIYF.

The chain employs TRBV4-1 and TRBJ2-5, with TRBD1 matching over 7 bases. Germline values: CDR1 MGHRA, CDR2 YSYEKL. V lost 3 bases to trimming and J lost 3 bases; unmatched junction nucleotides: 7. The CDR3 loop spans 15 amino acids. The DNA for the CDR3 is TGCGCCAGCAGCCACGCCGGGACAGAAAAAGAGACCCAGTACTTC. Amino acids: CASSHAGTEKETQYF.

The chain links TRBV9 to TRBJ1-2, with 10 bases aligning to TRBD1. J gave up 8 bases and V 3 bases, and 19 bases lay outside the gene matches. CDR3 length: 18 residues. Germline V gene lookup returns CDR1 SGDLS and CDR2 YYNGEE. Here the CDR3 DNA reads TGTGCCAGCAGCGAATCCTTCATTGGGGGACAGGGGAATGCCGGCTACACCTTC. This codes for CASSESFIGGQGNAGYTF. Based on the CDR3 plus reference TRBV9 and TRBJ1-2, the full variable domain is DSGVTQTPKHLITATGQRVTLRCSPRSGDLSVYWYQQSLDQGLQFLIQYYNGEERAKGNILERFSAQQFPDLHSELNLSSLELGDSALYFCASSESFIGGQGNAGYTFGSGTRLTVV.

The CDR3 nucleotides read TGTGCCAGCAGCTTCGGGCAGGGCATCTCTGGGGCCAACGTCCTGACTTTC. Its protein is CASSFGQGISGANVLTF. The chain recombines TRBV7-9 with TRBJ2-6, with a tentative D call TRBD1 (5 bases). CDR1 and CDR2 (germline): SEHNR, FQNEAQ (reference sequence). This CDR3 spans 17 amino acids. V lost 3 bases and J lost 0, with 12 bases in between.

The V gene is TRBV6-5, the J gene TRBJ1-3; 9 bases align to TRBD1. Germline-derived CDR1 and CDR2 are MNHEY and SVGAGI. The CDR3 totals 13 residues. V trimming: 10 bases; J trimming: 7 bases; junction bases outside the gene matches: 8. The CDR3 coding sequence is TGTGCCACATCACTCGACAGGGGGAACACCATATATTTT. Amino acid sequence: CATSLDRGNTIYF.

This clone was seen more than once but under ten times. V usage is TRBV18 and J usage is TRBJ1-3, with 7 bases aligning to TRBD1. CDR3 length equals 13 residues. CDR1 KGHSH and CDR2 LQKENI come from the germline V gene. V lost 7 bases, J lost 3 bases, and 3 bases stayed unmatched. Written as DNA, the CDR3 is TGTGCCAGCTTACAGGGGAATGGAAACACCATATATTTT. Amino acid sequence: CASLQGNGNTIYF.

The V and J genes are TRBV4-1 and TRBJ2-1; 9 positions match TRBD2. V lost 5 bases, J lost 7 bases, and 12 bases stayed unmatched. Germline CDR1 reads MGHRA; CDR2 reads YSYEKL. This CDR3 contains 16 residues. As DNA, the CDR3 is TGCGCCAGCAGCGTTCATTTAGCGGGGGTTCGGAATGAGCAGTTCTTC. It encodes CASSVHLAGVRNEQFF.

V and J are TRBV28 and TRBJ2-3, with D possibly matching TRBD2 (5 bases). Per germline, CDR1 MDHEN and CDR2 SYDVKM. Trimming stripped 3 bases from V and 0 bases from J, with 22 bases between. The CDR3 is made up of 19 amino acids. As DNA, the CDR3 is TGTGCCAGCAGTTTTAGTCCGGGGTGGGGTCCAACTAGCACAGATACGCAGTATTTT. It codes for CASSFSPGWGPTSTDTQYF.

This clone showed up just once. The CDR3 DNA reads as TGTGCCTGGAGTGTAGCTATTACGTCCCAGGAGTACTTC. It is translated as CAWSVAITSQEYF. The chain links TRBV30 to TRBJ2-7; D remains unclear. This CDR3 is 13 amino acids long. The V gene's germline CDR1 is GTSNPN and CDR2 SVGIG (reference sequence). V was cut by 0 bases and J by 11 bases, with 17 bases left in between.

This rearrangement joins TRBV4-2 to TRBJ2-3; 10 nucleotides line up with TRBD2. CDR1 is LGHNA and CDR2 is YNFKEQ in the germline V gene. The V segment lost 4 bases and the J segment 5 bases; nucleotides outside the gene matches: 6. The length of the CDR3 is 15 residues. This CDR3 is CASSPLAGGGDTQYF. As DNA, the CDR3 is TGTGCCAGCAGCCCCTTAGCGGGGGGTGGAGATACGCAGTATTTT.

CDR3 sequence: CASSGTGVSNQPQHF. The CDR3 DNA follows: TGTGCCAGCAGTGGGACAGGGGTTAGCAATCAGCCCCAGCATTTT. This rearrangement joins TRBV6-1 to TRBJ1-5, with 9 positions matching TRBD1. The germline gives CDR1 MNHNS, CDR2 SASEGT. J was trimmed by 0 bases and V by 4 bases; bases with no gene match: 1. The CDR3 sequence is 15 residues long.

J is TRBJ1-1 and V is TRBV2; perhaps TRBD1 as D (6 bases). Germline CDR1 reads SNHLY; CDR2 reads FYNNEI. V was pared by 5 bases and J by 3 bases, with 10 bases between. The CDR3 covers 13 residues. As DNA, the CDR3 is TGTGCCAGCAGTACCCGGACAGACACTGAAGCTTTCTTT. Its translation: CASSTRTDTEAFF.

This clone was seen a few times. The chain joins TRBV15 to TRBJ2-2, with a tentative D call TRBD1 (5 bases). The CDR3 is made up of 15 amino acids. Germline V gene data show CDR1 as LNHNV and CDR2 as YYDKDF (reference sequence). V dropped 6 bases and J dropped 4 bases, with 15 bases sitting between them. For the CDR3, the DNA is TGTGCCACCAGATTCGATCAGGGAATCACCGGGGAGCTGTTTTTT. Its translation: CATRFDQGITGELFF.

V usage is TRBV11-2 and J usage is TRBJ2-7; 9 bases fit TRBD1. The CDR3 contains 15 residues. The V gene end was trimmed by 4 bases and the J gene end by 3 bases; junction bases not matched to a gene: 7. CDR1 and CDR2 from the germline V gene are SGHAT and FQNNGV. Written as DNA, the CDR3 is TGTGCCAGCAGCTCCGGGACAGGGACCTACTACGAGCAGTACTTC. Amino acid sequence: CASSSGTGTYYEQYF.

The chain carries TRBV5-1 and TRBJ1-3, with D tentatively TRBD1 (5 bases). Germline V gene data show CDR1 as SGHRS and CDR2 as YFSETQ. The CDR3 spans 14 residues. The V end was cut by 0 bases, the J end by 2 bases, with 6 bases between. This chain's CDR3 is CASSLEGTGNTIYF. The CDR3 DNA reads TGCGCCAGCAGCTTGGAGGGGACTGGAAACACCATATATTTT. Full variable domain (rest looked up from reference TRBV5-1 and TRBJ1-3): KAGVTQTPRYLIKTRGQQVTLSCSPISGHRSVSWYQQTPGQGLQFLFEYFSETQRNKGNFPGRFSGRQFSNSRSEMNVSTLELGDSALYLCASSLEGTGNTIYFGEGSWLTVV.

The chain carries TRBV7-8 and TRBJ1-1; TRBD1 matches at 7 bases. CDR3 length equals 16 residues. Per germline, CDR1 SGHVS and CDR2 FQNEAQ. With 1 base clipped from V and 0 bases from J, the junction kept 5 bases outside the gene matches. CDR3 nucleotides: TGTGCCAGCAGCTTAGGGCAGGGGGTCATGAACACTGAAGCTTTCTTT. Protein product: CASSLGQGVMNTEAFF.

CDR3 nucleotide sequence: TGTGCCAGCAGTTTGGGGGGGAGCTCCTACGAGCAGTACTTC. As protein: CASSLGGSSYEQYF. The rearrangement uses TRBV2 and TRBJ2-7; 7 nucleotides match TRBD2. Germline V CDR1 and CDR2: SNHLY, FYNNEI. The ends lost 5 bases at V and 0 bases at J; junction bases unmatched: 4. There are 14 residues in the CDR3.

The rearrangement uses TRBV11-3 and TRBJ2-1; 10 nucleotides line up with TRBD2. The CDR3 totals 16 residues. Per the germline V gene, CDR1 is SGHNT and CDR2 is YENEEA. Trimming cost V 2 bases and J 5 bases; bases outside gene matches: 6. The CDR3 spells CASSLTAGGLHNEQFF. CDR3 bases: TGTGCCAGCAGCTTAACAGCGGGGGGGCTCCACAATGAGCAGTTCTTC.

V gene TRBV7-8 combines with J gene TRBJ1-1, with unresolved D. The CDR3 is made up of 18 amino acids. The V gene lost 1 base and the J gene lost 0 bases, with 18 bases spanning the gap. Germline CDR1 SGHVS, CDR2 FQNEAQ. The DNA of the CDR3 is TGTGCCAGCAGCTTAGAGAAAGACGTAAGACTTATGAACACTGAAGCTTTCTTT. It yields the protein CASSLEKDVRLMNTEAFF.

The genes are TRBV5-1 and TRBJ2-5, with D perhaps matching TRBD2 (7 bases). This CDR3 is 14 amino acids long. Germline CDR1 reads SGHRS; CDR2 reads YFSETQ. The ends were cut back, 0 bases at V and 5 bases at J, with 11 bases in the middle. The CDR3 protein is CASSLAGGSETQYF. The CDR3 DNA follows: TGCGCCAGCAGCTTGGCGGGGGGCTCGGAGACCCAGTACTTC.

Turning to this clone: The identical CDR3 is also encoded by other nucleotide sequences in the sample. The chain couples TRBV5-1 to TRBJ2-7; possibly TRBD1 for D (6 bases). CDR1 is SGHRS, CDR2 YFSETQ, per germline. The CDR3 sequence is 14 residues long. Trimming stripped 1 base from V and 3 bases from J, with 11 bases between. CDR3 protein: CASSLTGTSYEQYF. CDR3 bases: TGCGCCAGCAGCTTGACAGGGACAAGCTACGAGCAGTACTTC. The variable domain in full, completed from reference TRBV5-1 and TRBJ2-7, reads KAGVTQTPRYLIKTRGQQVTLSCSPISGHRSVSWYQQTPGQGLQFLFEYFSETQRNKGNFPGRFSGRQFSNSRSEMNVSTLELGDSALYLCASSLTGTSYEQYFGPGTRLTVT.